The entry that follows covers one TCR beta chain sequence. Its antigen is currently unknown. This sample is part of a study of cytotoxic CD8 clonotypes in ibrutinib-treated CLL. General study findings and limits: Treatment saw public clonotypes, which were uncommon, either contract or stay stable.

This CDR3 comprises 15 residues. V was clipped by 5 bases and J by 5 bases; unmatched bases: 9. Germline lookup yields CDR1 SGHAT and CDR2 FQNNGV. Measured with immunoSEQ multiplex PCR; TCRdb has only the in-frame clones, and not every one. The sample lists 100,000 to 150,000 clones; roughly 85% were seen once. The chain joins TRBV11-2 to TRBJ2-1, with 7 bases fitting TRBD2. This TCR was recovered from a human donor with chronic lymphocytic leukemia. Source: PBMCs, taken after 24 months of ibrutinib treatment. The CDR3 DNA follows: TGTGCCAGCAGCCCCGCTAGCGGTAATCACAATGAGCAGTTCTTC. It codes for CASSPASGNHNEQFF. Supplemented by reference TRBV11-2 and TRBJ2-1, the full variable domain reads EAGVAQSPRYKIIEKRQSVAFWCNPISGHATLYWYQQILGQGPKLLIQFQNNGVVDDSQLPKDRFSAERLKGVDSTLKIQPAKLEDSAVYLCASSPASGNHNEQFFGPGTRLTVL.